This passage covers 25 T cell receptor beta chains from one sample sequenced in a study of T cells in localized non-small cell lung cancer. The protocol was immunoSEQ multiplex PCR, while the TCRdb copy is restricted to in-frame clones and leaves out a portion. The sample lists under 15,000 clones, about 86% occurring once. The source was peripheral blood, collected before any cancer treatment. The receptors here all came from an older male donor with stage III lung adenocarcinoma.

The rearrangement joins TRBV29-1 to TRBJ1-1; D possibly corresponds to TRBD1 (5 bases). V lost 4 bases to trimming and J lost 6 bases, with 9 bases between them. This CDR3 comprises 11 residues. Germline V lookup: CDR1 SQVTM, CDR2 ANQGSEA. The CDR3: CSVAQTAEAFF. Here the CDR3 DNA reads TGCAGCGTTGCTCAGACAGCTGAAGCTTTCTTT.

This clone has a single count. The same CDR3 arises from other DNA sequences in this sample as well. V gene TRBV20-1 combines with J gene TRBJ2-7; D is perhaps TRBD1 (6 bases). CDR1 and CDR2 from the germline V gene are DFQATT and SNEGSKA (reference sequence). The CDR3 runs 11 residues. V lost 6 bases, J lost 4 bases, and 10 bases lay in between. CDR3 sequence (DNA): TGCAGTGCGTCAAGGGGGTACGAGCAGTACTTC. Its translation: CSASRGYEQYF.

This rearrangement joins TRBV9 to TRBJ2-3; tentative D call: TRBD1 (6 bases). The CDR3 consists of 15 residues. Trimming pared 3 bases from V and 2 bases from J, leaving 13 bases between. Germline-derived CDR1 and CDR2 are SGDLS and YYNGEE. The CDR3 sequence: CASSAPGENTDTQYF. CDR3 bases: TGTGCCAGCAGCGCCCCAGGGGAAAACACAGATACGCAGTATTTT.

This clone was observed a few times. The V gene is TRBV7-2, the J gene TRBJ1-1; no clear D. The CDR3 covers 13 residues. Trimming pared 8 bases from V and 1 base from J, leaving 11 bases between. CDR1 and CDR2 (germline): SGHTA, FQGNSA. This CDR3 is CASGQWRNTEAFF. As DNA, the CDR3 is TGTGCCAGCGGCCAGTGGCGGAACACTGAAGCTTTCTTT.

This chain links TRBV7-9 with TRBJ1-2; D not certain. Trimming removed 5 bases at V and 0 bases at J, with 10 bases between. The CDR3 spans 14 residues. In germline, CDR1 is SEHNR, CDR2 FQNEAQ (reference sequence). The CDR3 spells CASSRTGTNYGYTF. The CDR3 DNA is TGTGCCAGCAGCCGCACCGGGACTAACTATGGCTACACCTTC.

CDR3 sequence (DNA): TGTGCCAGCTTGGGACAGGGTGTAAACACCATATATTTT. It codes for CASLGQGVNTIYF. The chain joins TRBV25-1 to TRBJ1-3; 9 nucleotides align to TRBD1. This CDR3 contains 13 residues. Unmatched junction bases numbered 5, after V lost 8 bases and J lost 6 bases. Germline CDR1 reads MGHDK; CDR2 reads SYGVNS. The full variable domain, rest sourced from reference TRBV25-1 and TRBJ1-3, is EADIYQTPRYLVIGTGKKITLECSQTMGHDKMYWYQQDPGMELHLIHYSYGVNSTEKGDLSSESTVSRIRTEHFPLTLESARPSHTSQYLCASLGQGVNTIYFGEGSWLTVV.

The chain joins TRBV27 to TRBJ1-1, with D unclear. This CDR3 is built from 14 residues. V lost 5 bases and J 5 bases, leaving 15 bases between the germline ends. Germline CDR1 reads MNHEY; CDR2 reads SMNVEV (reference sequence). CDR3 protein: CASSPVVAETEAFF. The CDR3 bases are TGTGCCAGCAGTCCGGTAGTCGCTGAGACTGAAGCTTTCTTT.

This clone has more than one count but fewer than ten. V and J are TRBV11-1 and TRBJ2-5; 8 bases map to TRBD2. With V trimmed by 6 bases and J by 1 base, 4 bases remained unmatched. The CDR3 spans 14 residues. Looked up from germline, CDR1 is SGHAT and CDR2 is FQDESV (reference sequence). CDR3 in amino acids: CASRMAGGQETQYF. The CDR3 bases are TGTGCCAGCAGGATGGCGGGGGGCCAAGAGACCCAGTACTTC. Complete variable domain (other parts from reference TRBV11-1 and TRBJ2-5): EAEVAQSPRYKITEKSQAVAFWCDPISGHATLYWYRQILGQGPELLVQFQDESVVDDSQLPKDRFSAERLKGVDSTLKIQPAELGDSAMYLCASRMAGGQETQYFGPGTRLLVL.

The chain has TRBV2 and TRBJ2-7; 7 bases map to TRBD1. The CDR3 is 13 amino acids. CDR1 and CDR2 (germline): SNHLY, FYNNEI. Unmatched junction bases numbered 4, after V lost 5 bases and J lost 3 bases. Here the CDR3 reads CASSPTGDYEQYF. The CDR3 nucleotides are TGTGCCAGCAGTCCCACAGGGGACTACGAGCAGTACTTC.

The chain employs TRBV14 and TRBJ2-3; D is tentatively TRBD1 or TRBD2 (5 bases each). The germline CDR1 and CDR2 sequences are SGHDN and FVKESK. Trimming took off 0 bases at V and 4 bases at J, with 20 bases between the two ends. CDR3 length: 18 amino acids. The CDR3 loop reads CASSQDKVWDPGADTQYF. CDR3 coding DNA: TGTGCCAGCAGCCAAGATAAAGTTTGGGACCCCGGAGCAGATACGCAGTATTTT. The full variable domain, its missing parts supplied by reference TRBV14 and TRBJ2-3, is EAGVTQFPSHSVIEKGQTVTLRCDPISGHDNLYWYRRVMGKEIKFLLHFVKESKQDESGMPNNRFLAERTGGTYSTLKVQPAELEDSGVYFCASSQDKVWDPGADTQYFGPGTRLTVL.

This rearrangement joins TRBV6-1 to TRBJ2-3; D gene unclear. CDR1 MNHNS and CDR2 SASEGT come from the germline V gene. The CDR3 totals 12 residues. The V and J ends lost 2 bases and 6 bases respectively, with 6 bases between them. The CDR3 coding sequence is TGTGCCAGCAGTGAAATAGGGGATACGCAGTATTTT. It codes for CASSEIGDTQYF.

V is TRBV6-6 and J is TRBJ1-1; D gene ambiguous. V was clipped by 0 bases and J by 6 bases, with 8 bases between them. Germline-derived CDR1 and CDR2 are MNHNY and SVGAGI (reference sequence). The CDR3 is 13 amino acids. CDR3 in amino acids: CASSYSLSSEAFF. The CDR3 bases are TGTGCCAGCAGTTACTCACTGAGCTCTGAAGCTTTCTTT.

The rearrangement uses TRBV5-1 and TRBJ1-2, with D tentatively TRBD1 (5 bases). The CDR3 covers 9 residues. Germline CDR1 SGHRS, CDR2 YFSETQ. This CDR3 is CAEQDGYTF. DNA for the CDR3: TGCGCGGAACAGGATGGCTACACCTTC.

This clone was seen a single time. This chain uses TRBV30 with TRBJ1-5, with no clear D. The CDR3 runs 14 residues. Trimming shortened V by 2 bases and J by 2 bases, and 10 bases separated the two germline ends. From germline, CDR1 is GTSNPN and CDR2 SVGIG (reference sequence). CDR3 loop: CAWSKGMGNQPQHF. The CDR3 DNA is TGTGCCTGGAGTAAAGGGATGGGCAATCAGCCCCAGCATTTT.

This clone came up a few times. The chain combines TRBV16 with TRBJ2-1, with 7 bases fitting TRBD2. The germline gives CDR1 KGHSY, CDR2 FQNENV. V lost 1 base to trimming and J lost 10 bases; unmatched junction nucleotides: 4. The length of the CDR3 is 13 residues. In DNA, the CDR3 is TGTGCCAGCAGCCAATTAGGGGAGGGGGAGCAGTTCTTC. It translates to CASSQLGEGEQFF.

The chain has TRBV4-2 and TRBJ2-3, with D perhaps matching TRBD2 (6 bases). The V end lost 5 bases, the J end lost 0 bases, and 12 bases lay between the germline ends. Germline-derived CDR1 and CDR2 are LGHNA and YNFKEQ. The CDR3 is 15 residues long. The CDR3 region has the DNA TGTGCCAGCAGCTGGAGGACTACAAGCACAGATACGCAGTATTTT. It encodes CASSWRTTSTDTQYF.

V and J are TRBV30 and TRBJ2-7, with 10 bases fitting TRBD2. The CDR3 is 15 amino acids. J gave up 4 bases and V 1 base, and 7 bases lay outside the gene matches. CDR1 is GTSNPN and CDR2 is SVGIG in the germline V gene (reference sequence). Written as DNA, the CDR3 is TGTGCCTGGAGTGAGGTCAGTAGCGGGAGGTACGAGCAGTACTTC. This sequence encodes CAWSEVSSGRYEQYF.

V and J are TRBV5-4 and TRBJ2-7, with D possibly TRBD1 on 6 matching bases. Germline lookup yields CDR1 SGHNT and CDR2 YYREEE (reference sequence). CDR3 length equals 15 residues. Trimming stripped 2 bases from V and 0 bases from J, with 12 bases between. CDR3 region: CASSFPGDRSYEQYF. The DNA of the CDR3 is TGTGCCAGCAGCTTTCCAGGGGACCGCTCCTACGAGCAGTACTTC.

The CDR3 spells CASSPGTINSNQPQHF. For the CDR3, the DNA is TGTGCCAGCAGCCCCGGGACAATTAATAGCAATCAGCCCCAGCATTTT. The chain has TRBV7-2 and TRBJ1-5, with D perhaps matching TRBD1 (6 bases). There are 16 residues in the CDR3. The germline V gene encodes CDR1 SGHTA and CDR2 FQGNSA. The V gene lost 5 bases and the J gene lost 0 bases, with 14 bases spanning the gap.

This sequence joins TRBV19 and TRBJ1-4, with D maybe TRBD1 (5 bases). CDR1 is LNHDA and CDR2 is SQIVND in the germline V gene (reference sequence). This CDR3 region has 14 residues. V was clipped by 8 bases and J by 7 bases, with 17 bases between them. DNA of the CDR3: TGTGCCAGTGCCAATGCCGGGGGATCTGAAAAACTGTTTTTT. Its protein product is CASANAGGSEKLFF.

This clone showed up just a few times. CDR3 nucleotides: TGCAGCGCGGCGTGGGTGGACACTGAAGCTTTCTTT. This translates into CSAAWVDTEAFF. The chain uses TRBV29-1 and TRBJ1-1; D ambiguous. Trimming removed 7 bases at V and 3 bases at J, with 12 bases between. The germline CDR1 and CDR2 sequences are SQVTM and ANQGSEA. The CDR3 sequence is 12 residues long.

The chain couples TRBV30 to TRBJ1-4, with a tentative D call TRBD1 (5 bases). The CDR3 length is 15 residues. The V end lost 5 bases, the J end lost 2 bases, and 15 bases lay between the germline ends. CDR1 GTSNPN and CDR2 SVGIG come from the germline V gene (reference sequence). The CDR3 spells CAWLNRDRTNEKLFF. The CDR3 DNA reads TGTGCCTGGCTAAACCGGGACCGGACTAATGAAAAACTGTTTTTT.

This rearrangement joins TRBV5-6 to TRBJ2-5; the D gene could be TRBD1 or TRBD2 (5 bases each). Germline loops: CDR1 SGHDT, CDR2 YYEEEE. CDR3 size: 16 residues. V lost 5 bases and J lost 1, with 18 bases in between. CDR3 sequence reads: CASRQGPKSPQETQYF. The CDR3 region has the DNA TGTGCCAGCAGGCAGGGACCGAAAAGCCCCCAAGAGACCCAGTACTTC.

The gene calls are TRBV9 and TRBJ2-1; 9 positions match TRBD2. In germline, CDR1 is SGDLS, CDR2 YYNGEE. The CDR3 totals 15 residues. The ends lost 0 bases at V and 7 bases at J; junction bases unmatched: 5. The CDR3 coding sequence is TGTGCCAGCAGCGTAGAGGGCGGGGGGGTTAATGAGCAGTTCTTC. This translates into CASSVEGGGVNEQFF.

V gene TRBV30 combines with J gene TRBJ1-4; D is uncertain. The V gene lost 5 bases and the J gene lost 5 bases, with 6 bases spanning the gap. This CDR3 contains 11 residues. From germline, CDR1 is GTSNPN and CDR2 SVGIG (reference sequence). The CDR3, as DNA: TGTGCCTGGGCGAGAAATGAAAAACTGTTTTTT. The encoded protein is CAWARNEKLFF. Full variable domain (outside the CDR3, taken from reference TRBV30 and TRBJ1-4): SQTIHQWPATLVQPVGSPLSLECTVEGTSNPNLYWYRQAAGRGLQLLFYSVGIGQISSEVPQNLSASRPQDRQFILSSKKLLLSDSGFYLCAWARNEKLFFGSGTQLSVL.